The 17 T cell receptor beta chains in this list originate from one sample, sequenced in a study of blood T cell repertoires in COVID-19. Assay used: immunoSEQ multiplex PCR; TCRdb lists only in-frame clones, some missing. The sample contains 200,000 to 250,000 clones, 82% of which appear only once. Input material: PBMCs or T cells enriched from blood (not recorded which). The receptors come from a woman between 55 and 75 years old who had recovered from COVID-19.

The J gene is TRBJ1-3, the V gene TRBV19; 7 bases are a match to TRBD1. The CDR3 is made up of 14 amino acids. V gave up 7 bases and J gave up 0 bases; unmatched junction bases: 3. CDR1 LNHDA and CDR2 SQIVND come from the germline V gene (reference sequence). CDR3 sequence (DNA): TGTGCCAGTACCCAGGGGGTCTCTGGAAACACCATATATTTT. Amino acid sequence: CASTQGVSGNTIYF.

This chain connects TRBV9 to TRBJ2-3; the D gene is possibly TRBD2 (5 bases). V was clipped by 0 bases and J by 0 bases, with 8 bases between them. CDR1 is SGDLS, CDR2 YYNGEE, per germline. The CDR3 loop spans 15 amino acids. The CDR3 bases are TGTGCCAGCAGCGTAGCGGGGAGTAGCACAGATACGCAGTATTTT. Translated: CASSVAGSSTDTQYF. Looking up the rest from reference TRBV9 and TRBJ2-3 gives the full variable domain: DSGVTQTPKHLITATGQRVTLRCSPRSGDLSVYWYQQSLDQGLQFLIQYYNGEERAKGNILERFSAQQFPDLHSELNLSSLELGDSALYFCASSVAGSSTDTQYFGPGTRLTVL.

To note about this clone: Other DNA sequences in the same sample also yield this CDR3. This chain links TRBV12-3 or TRBV12-4 with TRBJ2-3; the D is unclear. V was cut by 6 bases and J by 0 bases, with 7 bases left in between. The CDR3 covers 13 residues. CDR3 nucleotide sequence: TGTGCCAGCAGCCGTTATAGCACAGATACGCAGTATTTT. Its protein is CASSRYSTDTQYF.

The chain joins TRBV6-5 to TRBJ1-2; D perhaps matches TRBD1 (5 bases). CDR1 and CDR2 (germline): MNHEY, SVGAGI. V dropped 0 bases and J dropped 11 bases, with 16 bases sitting between them. This CDR3 has 14 amino acids. CDR3 region: CASSYSRGEGIYTF. The CDR3 DNA reads TGTGCCAGCAGTTACTCGAGAGGGGAGGGAATATACACCTTC.

The chain joins TRBV3-1 (or the pseudogene TRBV3-2) to TRBJ2-7; TRBD1 agrees at 7 bases. The trim removed 3 bases at V and 2 bases at J, leaving 4 bases unmatched. This CDR3 has 14 residues. Germline V gene data show CDR1 as LGHDT and CDR2 as YNNKEL (reference sequence). The CDR3 reads CASSQTTGTYEQYF. CDR3 DNA: TGTGCCAGCAGCCAGACGACAGGGACCTACGAGCAGTACTTC.

This chain connects TRBV7-3 to TRBJ1-1; possibly TRBD1 for D (6 bases). The CDR3 spans 14 residues. CDR1 is SGHTA and CDR2 is FQGTGA in the germline V gene. V dropped 2 bases and J dropped 0 bases, with 7 bases sitting between them. CDR3 sequence (DNA): TGTGCCAGCAGCTTACAGGGGATGAACACTGAAGCTTTCTTT. It is translated as CASSLQGMNTEAFF. The full variable domain, in which reference TRBV7-3 and TRBJ1-1 provide the parts outside the CDR3, is GAGVSQTPSNKVTEKGKYVELRCDPISGHTALYWYRQSLGQGPEFLIYFQGTGAADDSGLPNDRFFAVRPEGSVSTLKIQRTERGDSAVYLCASSLQGMNTEAFFGQGTRLTVV.

This clone occurred once. At the DNA level, this CDR3 is encoded by other sequences in the same sample as well. This chain links TRBV19 with TRBJ2-1, with 8 nucleotides matching TRBD1. V lost 1 base to trimming and J lost 7 bases; unmatched junction nucleotides: 3. In germline, CDR1 is LNHDA, CDR2 SQIVND (reference sequence). This CDR3 region has 14 residues. The CDR3 protein is CASSIGTGYNEQFF. The CDR3 DNA sequence: TGTGCCAGTAGTATAGGGACAGGGTATAATGAGCAGTTCTTC.

The chain couples TRBV10-3 to TRBJ1-5; possibly TRBD1 for D (6 bases). The germline V gene encodes CDR1 ENHRY and CDR2 SYGVKD. This CDR3 is 16 amino acids long. Trimming cost V 1 base and J 5 bases, with 15 bases left between them. The CDR3 loop is CAISEFKGVGDQPQHF. For the CDR3, the DNA is TGTGCCATCAGTGAGTTCAAGGGGGTTGGGGATCAGCCCCAGCATTTT.

V gene TRBV9 combines with J gene TRBJ2-3; 11 bases agree with TRBD1. The CDR3 contains 17 residues. The trim removed 0 bases at V and 0 bases at J, leaving 3 bases unmatched. Germline CDR1 reads SGDLS; CDR2 reads YYNGEE. The CDR3 nucleotides read TGTGCCAGCAGCGTAGTGGGGACAGGGGGAAGCACAGATACGCAGTATTTT. The encoded protein is CASSVVGTGGSTDTQYF.

This clone has a handful of counts. The rearrangement uses TRBV19 and TRBJ2-7; weak D call: TRBD2 (5 bases). V was shortened by 5 bases and J by 2 bases, with 10 bases between the two germline ends. CDR1 and CDR2 (germline): LNHDA, SQIVND (reference sequence). The length of the CDR3 is 13 residues. This CDR3 is CASSLREAYEQYF. CDR3 nucleotides: TGTGCCAGTAGTTTACGGGAAGCCTACGAGCAGTACTTC.

The DNA of the CDR3 is TGTGCCAGCAGTTGGGGACATCTGGGTAATCAGCCCCAGCATTTT. Translated, it gives CASSWGHLGNQPQHF. The chain uses TRBV6-5 and TRBJ1-5; possible D gene TRBD1, 6 bases. The CDR3 totals 15 residues. V was pared by 4 bases and J by 4 bases, with 14 bases between. Per the germline V gene, CDR1 is MNHEY and CDR2 is SVGAGI.

The chain recombines TRBV30 with TRBJ1-5, with 7 positions matching TRBD1. Per the germline V gene, CDR1 is GTSNPN and CDR2 is SVGIG (reference sequence). This CDR3 is 14 amino acids long. Unmatched junction bases numbered 8, after V lost 3 bases and J lost 6 bases. For the CDR3, the DNA is TGTGCCTGGAGGGTAGGGACAGTCGGTCAGCCCCAGCATTTT. It encodes CAWRVGTVGQPQHF.

The gene calls are TRBV5-5 and TRBJ1-4; D uncertain. This CDR3 comprises 15 residues. CDR1 SGHKS and CDR2 YYEKEE come from the germline V gene (reference sequence). V was cut by 4 bases and J by 0 bases, with 10 bases left in between. The CDR3 nucleotides are TGTGCCAGCAGCCTGCTGGGAGCAACTAATGAAAAACTGTTTTTT. This codes for CASSLLGATNEKLFF. The variable domain in full, completed from reference TRBV5-5 and TRBJ1-4, reads DAGVTQSPTHLIKTRGQQVTLRCSPISGHKSVSWYQQVLGQGPQFIFQYYEKEERGRGNFPDRFSARQFPNYSSELNVNALLLGDSALYLCASSLLGATNEKLFFGSGTQLSVL.

The chain recombines TRBV19 with TRBJ2-1; 8 bases are a match to TRBD2. V lost 5 bases and J lost 7; bases outside the gene matches: 10. The CDR3 covers 15 residues. Germline V lookup: CDR1 LNHDA, CDR2 SQIVND (reference sequence). The CDR3 region has the DNA TGTGCCAGTAGTCCAGCGGGAGTCGGGTTGAATGAGCAGTTCTTC. Its translation is CASSPAGVGLNEQFF.

The table lists this clone with a count of one. The chain links TRBV5-1 to TRBJ1-1; perhaps TRBD1 as D (5 bases). Germline-derived CDR1 and CDR2 are SGHRS and YFSETQ. The CDR3 spans 13 residues. V lost 4 bases to trimming and J lost 7 bases, with 14 bases between them. This chain's CDR3 is CASSIQGRGEAFF. The DNA of the CDR3 is TGCGCCAGCAGCATTCAGGGTCGCGGTGAAGCTTTCTTT.

The V gene is TRBV7-9, the J gene TRBJ2-5; D call uncertain. Germline loops: CDR1 SEHNR, CDR2 FQNEAQ (reference sequence). Trimming pared 1 base from V and 2 bases from J, leaving 8 bases between. The CDR3 runs to 14 residues. The CDR3, as DNA: TGTGCCAGCAGCTTAGATGCGGTTCAAGAGACCCAGTACTTC. Protein sequence: CASSLDAVQETQYF.

The sample holds one count of this clone. The V gene is TRBV4-3, the J gene TRBJ2-5; 16 bases fit TRBD2. The CDR3 sequence is 16 residues long. V lost 4 bases, J lost 4 bases, and 3 bases stayed unmatched. Germline assignment: CDR1 LGHNA and CDR2 YSLEER. The CDR3 sequence: CASSLGLAGGPETQYF. The CDR3 bases are TGCGCCAGCAGCCTGGGACTAGCGGGGGGGCCAGAGACCCAGTACTTC.